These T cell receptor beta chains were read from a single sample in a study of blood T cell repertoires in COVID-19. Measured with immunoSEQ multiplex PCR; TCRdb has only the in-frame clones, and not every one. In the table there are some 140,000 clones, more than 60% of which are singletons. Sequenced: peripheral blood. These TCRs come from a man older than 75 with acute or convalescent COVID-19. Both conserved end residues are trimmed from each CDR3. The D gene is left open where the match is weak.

ASSHGTYNEQF	-	TRBV28	TRBJ2-1
ASSLRSNNQPQH	-	TRBV5-6	TRBJ1-5
ASSSLSPGTGVHTQY	TRBD1	TRBV6-2/TRBV6-3	TRBJ2-3
ASSLMLSMNTEAF	-	TRBV7-2	TRBJ1-1
SASSGALNYGYT	-	TRBV20-1	TRBJ1-2
ASTDLRGAKNIQY	-	TRBV28	TRBJ2-4
ASSPEGISQF	-	TRBV7-6	TRBJ2-1
ASTFPRADRGGSPLH	TRBD1	TRBV10-1	TRBJ1-6
ASSQELAGALTDTQY	TRBD2	TRBV3-1/TRBV3-2	TRBJ2-3
ASSLHRDTEAF	-	TRBV12-3/TRBV12-4	TRBJ1-1
ASSQEPYYEQY	-	TRBV14	TRBJ2-7
ASSLIGTSGGGVTQY	TRBD2	TRBV11-2	TRBJ2-5
ASSLGRSSVEQY	-	TRBV11-3	TRBJ2-7
ASSGGQGAGELF	TRBD1	TRBV5-1	TRBJ2-2
ASRADRGQFSYEQY	TRBD1	TRBV28	TRBJ2-7
ATSREPQTGIYGYT	TRBD1	TRBV15	TRBJ1-2
ASSFPGTGAHGQY	TRBD1	TRBV5-8	TRBJ2-7
ALGAGRGTIY	-	TRBV12-3/TRBV12-4	TRBJ1-3
ASSYSKGATNEKLF	-	TRBV6-6	TRBJ1-4
ASSRGGSYNSPLH	-	TRBV7-9	TRBJ1-6
ASSRDRVDSPLH	TRBD1	TRBV27	TRBJ1-6
ASSPRGPRGWGTDTQY	-	TRBV9	TRBJ2-3
ASSNVGGEIYEQY	TRBD2	TRBV7-2	TRBJ2-7
ASSPDGGRGTEAF	-	TRBV4-3	TRBJ1-1
ASSPRWDLGYT	-	TRBV5-4	TRBJ1-2
ASSLAGESGYT	-	TRBV7-3	TRBJ1-2
ASSPSRLAGTDEQF	TRBD2	TRBV7-2	TRBJ2-1
ASSEVRVHTGELF	-	TRBV6-1	TRBJ2-2
ASSHRATDRYNYGYT	-	TRBV3-1/TRBV3-2	TRBJ1-2
ASSLDFTGNEQF	-	TRBV5-1	TRBJ2-1
ASAKGGQGYYNEQF	TRBD1	TRBV9	TRBJ2-1
ASSRANEKLF	-	TRBV5-5	TRBJ1-4
ASSFRTGGTTPLH	TRBD1	TRBV6-5	TRBJ1-6
ASSPQAGDNEKLF	-	TRBV7-8	TRBJ1-4
ASRPRDTLGEKLF	-	TRBV7-9	TRBJ1-4
ASSTGQGAGSPLH	TRBD1	TRBV5-6	TRBJ1-6
SVVGGKETQY	TRBD2	TRBV29-1	TRBJ2-5
ASSPGTGDTYEQY	TRBD1	TRBV18	TRBJ2-7
ASSSTSGPGHTQY	TRBD2	TRBV28	TRBJ2-3
ASSTPRSAGGIYNEQF	TRBD2	TRBV28	TRBJ2-1
ASSPWTGRNTEAF	TRBD1	TRBV18	TRBJ1-1
ASSSSFTVLNTEAF	-	TRBV5-8	TRBJ1-1
ASSGNQRTEKLF	-	TRBV6-6	TRBJ1-4
ASSSTGFYGYT	-	TRBV28	TRBJ1-2
ASISGGSNPTDTQY	TRBD2	TRBV28	TRBJ2-3
ASSESPLVTGELF	-	TRBV11-3	TRBJ2-2
ASSLARKSYEQY	-	TRBV7-2	TRBJ2-7
ASSYNTRDRPKGHNEQF	TRBD1	TRBV6-2/TRBV6-3	TRBJ2-1
ASSRLGGGPDTGELF	-	TRBV18	TRBJ2-2
ASTSGGSKYGYT	TRBD1	TRBV28	TRBJ1-2
AVGTGNQPQH	-	TRBV6-5	TRBJ1-5
ASSSLAGVGTEQF	-	TRBV19	TRBJ2-1
ASVQSGSSYEQY	-	TRBV28	TRBJ2-7
ASRTGQRRQPQH	-	TRBV28	TRBJ1-5
ASSLASGAGNTIY	-	TRBV5-1	TRBJ1-3
AISETSGGVNEQF	TRBD2	TRBV10-3	TRBJ2-1
ASRPPLAGSPLH	-	TRBV6-5	TRBJ1-6
ASSRGGTGNYEQY	TRBD1	TRBV28	TRBJ2-7
ASSSPRGRNEQY	TRBD1	TRBV6-6	TRBJ2-7